The 3 T cell receptor beta chains below were found in one sample sequenced in a study of cytomegalovirus exposure and HLA in healthy donors. The primer mix had 60 Vbeta and 13 Jbeta primers. Assay used: immunoSEQ multiplex PCR; TCRdb lists only in-frame clones, some missing. Counted here are roughly 200,000 clones, 80% to 90% occurring once; the ten biggest clones make up about 3.1%. The sequencing input was PBMCs. The receptors were gathered from a man aged 25 to 45 in good health and CMV-seronegative.

The chain recombines TRBV2 with TRBJ1-5; TRBD1 is a possible D gene (6 bases). The germline gives CDR1 SNHLY, CDR2 FYNNEI. Deletions cut 5 bases from V and 1 base from J, with 12 bases between. CDR3 length: 15 amino acids. This CDR3 is CASSKQGLSNQPQHF. CDR3 DNA sequence: TGTGCCAGCAGTAAACAGGGTTTAAGCAATCAGCCCCAGCATTTT. Variable domain in full (rest from reference TRBV2 and TRBJ1-5): EPEVTQTPSHQVTQMGQEVILRCVPISNHLYFYWYRQILGQKVEFLVSFYNNEISEKSEIFDDQFSVERPDGSNFTLKIRSTKLEDSAMYFCASSKQGLSNQPQHFGDGTRLSIL.

The rearrangement joins TRBV10-1 to TRBJ2-3, with D possibly TRBD1 on 6 matching bases. CDR1 and CDR2 (germline): WNHNN, SYGVQD (reference sequence). This CDR3 has 14 residues. With 4 bases removed from V and 5 bases from J, the gap between germline ends came to 13 bases. The CDR3 DNA follows: TGCGCCAGCAGTGCTTTCGACAGGCAAGATACGCAGTATTTT. This sequence encodes CASSAFDRQDTQYF.

Remarks on this clone: One end of the junction varies from germline; a read error may be responsible. The CDR3 bases are TGTTCCAGCAGCTTAGGGGAGGGCCGTCAGCCAGATACGCAGTATTTT. This encodes CSSSLGEGRQPDTQYF. The rearrangement uses TRBV7-9 and TRBJ2-3; 7 nucleotides match TRBD2. The CDR3 contains 16 residues. The germline V gene has CDR1 SEHNR and CDR2 FQNEAQ (reference sequence). The entire variable domain, with the rest obtained from reference TRBV7-9 and TRBJ2-3, is as follows: DTGVSQNPRHKITKRGQNVTFRCDPISEHNRLYWYRQTLGQGPEFLTYFQNEAQLEKSRLLSDRFSAERPKGSFSTLEIQRTEQGDSAMYLCSSSLGEGRQPDTQYFGPGTRLTVL.